The clone carrying this T cell receptor (beta chain) was counted a few times. Its antigen is unknown. The data stem from a study of regulatory T cells in long-lasting Graves disease. Turning to the study itself: Patients met the persistent Graves' disease definition after over 5 years of antithyroid drugs with positive TSH receptor antibodies.

Time point: persistent/refractory GD, antithyroid drugs over 5 years with positive TRAb. Preparation of the TCR library used RNA extracted from PBMCs. The patients were enrolled through endocrinology in Xi'an, China. Whole-study results and caveats: Persistent patients shared more public clonotypes (under 3,000) than newly diagnosed patients (about 970). Persistent disease was associated with favored TRBV28 usage and with favored use of TRBJ1-2 and TRBJ2-5.

The authors built TCR beta libraries using iRepertoire HTBI primers and Arm-PCR of CDR3 regions. TCRdb re-derived calls from the multiplex PCR reads in MiXCR, one entry per CDR3 protein. The sample has almost 350,000 distinct CDR3 sequences; about 19% are singletons. With V trimmed by 6 bases and J by 7 bases, 18 bases remained unmatched. CDR1 LGHDT and CDR2 YNNKEL come from the germline V gene (reference sequence). The CDR3 totals 18 residues. The clonotype was recovered from a female donor with Graves disease. This chain joins TRBV3-1 and TRBJ2-2; 9 positions agree with TRBD2. The source was peripheral blood mononuclear cells (PBMCs), collected when the disease was refractory, from a patient treated with antithyroid drugs. CDR3 amino acids: CASSSIKPSGTTYGELFF. In nucleotides, the CDR3 is TGTGCCAGCAGTTCCATAAAGCCTAGCGGGACAACGTACGGGGAGCTGTTTTTT.